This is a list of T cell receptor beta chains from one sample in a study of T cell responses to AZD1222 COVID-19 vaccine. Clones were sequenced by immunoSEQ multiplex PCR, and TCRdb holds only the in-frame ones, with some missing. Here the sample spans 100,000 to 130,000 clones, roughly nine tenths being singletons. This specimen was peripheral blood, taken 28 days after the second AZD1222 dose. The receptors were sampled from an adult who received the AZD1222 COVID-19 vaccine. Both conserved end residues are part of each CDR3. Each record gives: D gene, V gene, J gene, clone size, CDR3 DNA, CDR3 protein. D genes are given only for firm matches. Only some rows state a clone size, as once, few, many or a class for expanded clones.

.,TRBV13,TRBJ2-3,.,TGTGCCAGCAGCCCCGGGGTGGGCACAGATACGCAGTATTTT,CASSPGVGTDTQYF
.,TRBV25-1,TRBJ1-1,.,TGTGCCAGCAGTGATGTAAAAGCTTTCTTT,CASSDVKAFF
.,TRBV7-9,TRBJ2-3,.,TGTGCCAGCAGCGTTAGCGATGCTAGCACAGATACGCAGTATTTT,CASSVSDASTDTQYF
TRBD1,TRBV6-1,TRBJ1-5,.,TGTGCCAGCAGTGATCACATGGACAGGGTTGGCAATCAGCCCCAGCATTTT,CASSDHMDRVGNQPQHF
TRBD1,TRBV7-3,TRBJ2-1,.,TGTGCCAGCAGCTTCGGACCTAGGACAGGACGTTGGAATGAGCAGTTCTTC,CASSFGPRTGRWNEQFF
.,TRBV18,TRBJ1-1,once,TGTGCCAGCTCACCAGCTCGGGGGGGACAAGCTTTCTTT,CASSPARGGQAFF
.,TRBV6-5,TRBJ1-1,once,TGTGCCAGCAGTTACTCATCAGGAGCCCAAGCTTTCTTT,CASSYSSGAQAFF
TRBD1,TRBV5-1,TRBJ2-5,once,TGCGCCAGCGGGGACAGGGGGCGCACAGAGACCCAGTACTTC,CASGDRGRTETQYF
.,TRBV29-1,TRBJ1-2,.,TGCAGCGTTGTTGGGGGCCTAGGCTATGGCTACACCTTC,CSVVGGLGYGYTF
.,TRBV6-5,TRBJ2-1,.,TGTGCCAGCAGGACAGGAAACAATGAGCAGTTCTTC,CASRTGNNEQFF
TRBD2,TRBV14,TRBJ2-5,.,TGTGCCAGCAGCCCGACTAGCGGCGAAGAGACCCAGTACTTC,CASSPTSGEETQYF
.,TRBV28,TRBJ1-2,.,TGTGCCAGCAGTTCCACGGGACTCCGCTATGGCTACACCTTC,CASSSTGLRYGYTF
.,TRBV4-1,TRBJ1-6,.,TGCGCCAGCAGCCAAGGTGTGGAGGGAGGGTCACCCCTCCACTTT,CASSQGVEGGSPLHF
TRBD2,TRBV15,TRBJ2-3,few,TGTGCCACCAGCGGGCTTAGCGGGGGGCTGGTAGATACGCAGTATTTT,CATSGLSGGLVDTQYF
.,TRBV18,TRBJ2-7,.,TGTGCCAGCTCACCAACGGACGGTGCTTCCTACGAGCAGTACTTC,CASSPTDGASYEQYF
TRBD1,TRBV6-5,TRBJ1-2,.,TGTGCCAGCAGCTATACAGGGACAGGGGACTATGGCTACACCTTC,CASSYTGTGDYGYTF
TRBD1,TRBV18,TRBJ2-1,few,TGTGCCAGCTCGCGGACAGGGTCCTACAATGAGCAGTTCTTC,CASSRTGSYNEQFF
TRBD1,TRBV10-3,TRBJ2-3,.,TGTGCCATCAGTGGTACAGGGGGGACAGATACGCAGTATTTT,CAISGTGGTDTQYF
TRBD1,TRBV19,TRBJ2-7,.,TGTGCCAGTAGCGACAGGGGGTCCTACGAGCAGTACTTC,CASSDRGSYEQYF
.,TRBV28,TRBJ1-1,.,TGTGCCAGCAGTTTTTCCTGGGGCACTGAAGCTTTCTTT,CASSFSWGTEAFF
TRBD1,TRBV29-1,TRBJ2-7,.,TGCAGCGTTAGTGGCGACAGGGGACATTCCTACGAGCAGTACTTC,CSVSGDRGHSYEQYF
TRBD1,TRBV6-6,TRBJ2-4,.,TGTGCCAGCGGGACAGGGACTCAGTACTTC,CASGTGTQYF
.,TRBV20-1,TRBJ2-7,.,TGCAGTGCTAGAGGAGGGACCGGCCAGTACTTC,CSARGGTGQYF
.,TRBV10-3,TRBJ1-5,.,TGTGCCATCAGTGGTGCCGGCCCCAATCAGCCCCAGCATTTT,CAISGAGPNQPQHF
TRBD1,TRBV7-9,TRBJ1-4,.,TGTGCCAGCAGCTCCGGGACAGGGGTTGAAAAACTGTTTTTT,CASSSGTGVEKLFF
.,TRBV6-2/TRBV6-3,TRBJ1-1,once,TGTGCCAGCAGTTACTCGACTGGGACCGTACTCACTGAAGCTTTCTTT,CASSYSTGTVLTEAFF
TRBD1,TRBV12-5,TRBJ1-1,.,TGTGCTAGTGGTTTGGGACACAGGGGCACTGAAGCTTTCTTT,CASGLGHRGTEAFF
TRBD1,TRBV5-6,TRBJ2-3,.,TGTGCCAGCAGCTTGGGGGACAGGGATGCAGATACGCAGTATTTT,CASSLGDRDADTQYF
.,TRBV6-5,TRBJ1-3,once,TGTGCCAGCAGTTACTCAAGGTTGAGCTCGGGAAACACCATATATTTT,CASSYSRLSSGNTIYF
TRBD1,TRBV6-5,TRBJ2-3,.,TGTGCCAGCAGGGATACAGGGGGCACAGATACGCAGTATTTT,CASRDTGGTDTQYF
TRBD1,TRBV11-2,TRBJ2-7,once,TGTGCCAGCAGCTTGGACTGGACAGGGACCTACGAGCAGTACTTC,CASSLDWTGTYEQYF
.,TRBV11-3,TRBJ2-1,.,TGTGCCAGCAGCCCAAGAACGGGGGTTGGAATGGATGAGCAGTTCTTC,CASSPRTGVGMDEQFF
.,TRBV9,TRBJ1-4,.,TGTGCCAGCAGCGCCGGACAGTTTGTTAATGAAAAACTGTTTTTT,CASSAGQFVNEKLFF
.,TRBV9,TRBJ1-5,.,TGTGCCAGCAGCGTAGACTGGGGGGGTAATCAGCCCCAGCATTTT,CASSVDWGGNQPQHF
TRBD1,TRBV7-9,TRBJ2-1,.,TGTGCCAGCAGCCTAGAGGACAGGCCCAATGAGCAGTTCTTC,CASSLEDRPNEQFF